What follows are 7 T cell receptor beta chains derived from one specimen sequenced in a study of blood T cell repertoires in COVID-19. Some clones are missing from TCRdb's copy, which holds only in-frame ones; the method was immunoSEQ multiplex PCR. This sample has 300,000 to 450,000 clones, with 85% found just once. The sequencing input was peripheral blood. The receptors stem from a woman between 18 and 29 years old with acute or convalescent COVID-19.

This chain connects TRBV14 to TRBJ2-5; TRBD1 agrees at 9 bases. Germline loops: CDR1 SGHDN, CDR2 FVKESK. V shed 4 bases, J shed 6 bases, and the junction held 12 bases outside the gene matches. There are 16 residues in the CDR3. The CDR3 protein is CASSPLGQGNLQTQYF. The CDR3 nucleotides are TGTGCCAGCAGCCCACTAGGACAGGGGAACTTGCAGACCCAGTACTTC.

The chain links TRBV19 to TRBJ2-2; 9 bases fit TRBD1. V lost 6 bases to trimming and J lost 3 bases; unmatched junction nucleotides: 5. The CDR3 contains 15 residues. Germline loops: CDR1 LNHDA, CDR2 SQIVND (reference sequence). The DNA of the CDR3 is TGTGCCAGTAGAGGACAGGGGTTTGACACCGGGGAGCTGTTTTTT. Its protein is CASRGQGFDTGELFF.

The CDR3 here is CASSLGGANTGELFF. The CDR3 coding sequence is TGTGCCAGCAGTTTAGGCGGAGCGAACACCGGGGAGCTGTTTTTT. The rearrangement links TRBV28 to TRBJ2-2; D ambiguous. The ends were cut back, 2 bases at V and 0 bases at J, with 7 bases in the middle. The CDR3 sequence is 15 residues long. The germline V gene has CDR1 MDHEN and CDR2 SYDVKM.

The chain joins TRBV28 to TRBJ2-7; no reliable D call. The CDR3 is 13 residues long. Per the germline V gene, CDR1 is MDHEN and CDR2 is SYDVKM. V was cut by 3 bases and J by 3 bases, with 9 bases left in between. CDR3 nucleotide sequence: TGTGCCAGCAGTTTCGCTCTATACTACGAGCAGTACTTC. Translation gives CASSFALYYEQYF.

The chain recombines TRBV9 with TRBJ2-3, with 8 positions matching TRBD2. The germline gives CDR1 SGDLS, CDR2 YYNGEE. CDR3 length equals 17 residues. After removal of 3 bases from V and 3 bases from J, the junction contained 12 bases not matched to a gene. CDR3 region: CASSAPFRGGRTDTQYF. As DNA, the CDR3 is TGTGCCAGCAGCGCCCCTTTCCGGGGGGGCCGTACAGATACGCAGTATTTT. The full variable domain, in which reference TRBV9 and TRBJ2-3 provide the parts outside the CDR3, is DSGVTQTPKHLITATGQRVTLRCSPRSGDLSVYWYQQSLDQGLQFLIQYYNGEERAKGNILERFSAQQFPDLHSELNLSSLELGDSALYFCASSAPFRGGRTDTQYFGPGTRLTVL.

The chain's CDR3 is CASSPRLAEFTDTQYF. The CDR3 DNA reads TGCGCCAGCAGCCCCCGACTAGCGGAATTCACAGATACGCAGTATTTT. V and J are TRBV5-1 and TRBJ2-3, with 9 bases matching TRBD2. Germline V gives CDR1 SGHRS, CDR2 YFSETQ. CDR3 size: 16 residues. Trimming cost V 4 bases and J 2 bases; bases outside gene matches: 8.

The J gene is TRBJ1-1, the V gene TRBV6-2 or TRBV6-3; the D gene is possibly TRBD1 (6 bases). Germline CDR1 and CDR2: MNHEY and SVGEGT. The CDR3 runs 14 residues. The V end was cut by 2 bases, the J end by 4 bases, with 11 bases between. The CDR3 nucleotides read TGTGCCAGCAGTTACCATAGGGGGTCCACTGAAGCTTTCTTT. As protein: CASSYHRGSTEAFF.